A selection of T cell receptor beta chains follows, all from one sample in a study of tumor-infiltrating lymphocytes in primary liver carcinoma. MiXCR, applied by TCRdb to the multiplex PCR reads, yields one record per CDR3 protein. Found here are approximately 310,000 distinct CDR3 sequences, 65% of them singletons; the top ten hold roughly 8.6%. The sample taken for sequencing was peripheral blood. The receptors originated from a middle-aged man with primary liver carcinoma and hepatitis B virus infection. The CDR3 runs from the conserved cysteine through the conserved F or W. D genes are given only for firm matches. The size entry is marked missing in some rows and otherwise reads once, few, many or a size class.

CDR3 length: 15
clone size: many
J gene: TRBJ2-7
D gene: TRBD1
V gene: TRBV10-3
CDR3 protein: CAISETQGVAYEQYF
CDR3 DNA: TGTGCCATCAGTGAGACACAGGGGGTCGCCTACGAGCAGTACTTC

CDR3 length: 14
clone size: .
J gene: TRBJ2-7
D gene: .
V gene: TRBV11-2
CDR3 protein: CASSIWDGIYEQYF
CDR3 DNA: TGTGCCAGCAGCATATGGGACGGGATTTACGAGCAGTACTTC

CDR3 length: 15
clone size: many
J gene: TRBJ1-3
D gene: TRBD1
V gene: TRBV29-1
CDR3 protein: CSAMGQGAGGNTIYF
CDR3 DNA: TGCAGCGCCATGGGACAGGGGGCAGGTGGAAACACCATATATTTT

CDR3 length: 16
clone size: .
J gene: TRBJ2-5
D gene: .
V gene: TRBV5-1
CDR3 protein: CASSLDGGTVGETQYF
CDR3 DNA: TGCGCCAGCAGCTTGGACGGTGGGACGGTGGGTGAAACCCAGTACTTC

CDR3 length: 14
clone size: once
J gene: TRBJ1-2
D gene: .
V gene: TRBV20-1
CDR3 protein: CSAREGGGSYGYTF
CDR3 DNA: TGCAGTGCTAGAGAGGGAGGGGGGAGCTATGGCTACACCTTC

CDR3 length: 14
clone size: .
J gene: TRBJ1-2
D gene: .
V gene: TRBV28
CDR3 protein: CASRTGRTSYGYTF
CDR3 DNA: TGTGCCAGTCGTACGGGACGCACCTCCTATGGCTACACCTTC

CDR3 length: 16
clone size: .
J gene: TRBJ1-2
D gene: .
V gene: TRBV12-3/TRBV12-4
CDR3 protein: CASSWVGSGLGNGYTF
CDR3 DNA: TGTGCCAGCAGTTGGGTCGGGTCGGGTCTGGGGAATGGCTACACCTTC

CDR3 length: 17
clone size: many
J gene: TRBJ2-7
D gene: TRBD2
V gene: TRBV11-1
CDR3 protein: CASSLDTGASGSYEQYF
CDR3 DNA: TGTGCCAGCAGCTTAGATACTGGCGCTAGCGGATCCTACGAGCAGTACTTC

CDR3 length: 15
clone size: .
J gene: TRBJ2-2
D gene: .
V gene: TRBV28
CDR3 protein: CASSRDSTRGGELFF
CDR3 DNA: TGTGCCAGCAGCCGGGACTCAACACGAGGGGGGGAGCTGTTTTTT

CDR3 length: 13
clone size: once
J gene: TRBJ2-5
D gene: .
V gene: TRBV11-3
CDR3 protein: CTSSPSDQETQYF
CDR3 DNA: TGTACCAGCAGCCCGTCAGACCAAGAGACCCAGTACTTC

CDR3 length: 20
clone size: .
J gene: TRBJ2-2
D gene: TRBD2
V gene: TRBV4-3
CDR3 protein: CASSQGETSGSWWSTGELFF
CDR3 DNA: TGCGCCAGCAGCCAAGGAGAAACTAGCGGGAGCTGGTGGAGCACCGGGGAGCTGTTTTTT

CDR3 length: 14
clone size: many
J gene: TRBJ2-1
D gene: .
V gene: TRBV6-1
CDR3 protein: CASHMADATTEQFF
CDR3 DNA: TGTGCCAGCCATATGGCGGACGCAACGACTGAGCAGTTCTTC

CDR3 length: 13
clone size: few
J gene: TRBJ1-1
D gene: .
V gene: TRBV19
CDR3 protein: CASSIGGNTEAFF
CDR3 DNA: TGTGCCAGTAGTATTGGGGGGAACACTGAAGCTTTCTTT

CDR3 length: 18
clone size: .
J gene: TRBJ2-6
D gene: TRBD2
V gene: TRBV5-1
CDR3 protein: CASSLEGGGGSGANVLTF
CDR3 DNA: TGCGCCAGCAGCTTGGAAGGTGGCGGGGGGTCCGGGGCCAACGTCCTGACTTTC

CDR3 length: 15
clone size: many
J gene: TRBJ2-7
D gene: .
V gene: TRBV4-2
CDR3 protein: CASSQDPDSSYEQYF
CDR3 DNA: TGTGCCAGCAGCCAAGATCCGGACAGCTCCTACGAGCAGTACTTC

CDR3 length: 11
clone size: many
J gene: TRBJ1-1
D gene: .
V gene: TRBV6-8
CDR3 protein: CASSYSDLLSF
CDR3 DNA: TGTGCCAGCAGTTACTCTGACCTTCTGAGTTTT

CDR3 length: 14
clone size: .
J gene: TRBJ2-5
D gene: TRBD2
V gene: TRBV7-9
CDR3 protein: CASNLGLAVETQYF
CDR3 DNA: TGTGCCAGCAACCTAGGACTAGCGGTAGAGACCCAGTACTTC

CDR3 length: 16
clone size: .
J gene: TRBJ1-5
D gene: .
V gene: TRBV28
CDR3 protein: CTSSVVYSKGYQPQHF
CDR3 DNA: TGTACCAGCAGTGTCGTGTATAGTAAGGGGTATCAGCCCCAGCATTTT

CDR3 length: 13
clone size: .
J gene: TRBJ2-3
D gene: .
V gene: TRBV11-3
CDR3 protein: CASSRWGTDTQYF
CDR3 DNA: TGTGCCAGTAGTAGATGGGGGACAGATACGCAGTATTTT

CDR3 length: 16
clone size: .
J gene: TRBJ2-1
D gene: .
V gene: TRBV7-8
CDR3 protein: CASSSGYGGSGNEQFF
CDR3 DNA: TGTGCCAGCAGCAGCGGATACGGGGGTTCCGGCAATGAGCAGTTCTTC

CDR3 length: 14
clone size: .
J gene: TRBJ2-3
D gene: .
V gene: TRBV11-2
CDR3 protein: CASSRGYVTDTQYF
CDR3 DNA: TGTGCCAGCAGTAGGGGATATGTCACAGATACGCAGTATTTT

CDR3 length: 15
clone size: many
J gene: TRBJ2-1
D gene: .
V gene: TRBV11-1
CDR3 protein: CASSLLPGIDNEQFF
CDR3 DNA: TGTGCCAGCAGCTTACTCCCCGGGATTGACAATGAGCAGTTCTTC

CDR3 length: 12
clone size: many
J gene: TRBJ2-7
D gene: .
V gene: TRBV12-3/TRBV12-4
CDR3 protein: CASAAGEYEQYF
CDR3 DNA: TGTGCCAGCGCGGCAGGAGAGTACGAGCAGTACTTC

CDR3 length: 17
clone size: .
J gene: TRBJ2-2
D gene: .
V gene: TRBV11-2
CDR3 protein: CASSLDHRGRDTGEPFF
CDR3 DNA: TGTGCCAGCAGCTTAGATCATCGGGGTAGGGACACCGGGGAGCCATTTTTT

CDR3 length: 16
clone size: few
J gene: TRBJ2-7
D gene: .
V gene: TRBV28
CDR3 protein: CASSLPNSGSPYEQYF
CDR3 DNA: TGTGCCAGCAGTTTACCTAACTCAGGGTCCCCCTACGAGCAGTACTTC

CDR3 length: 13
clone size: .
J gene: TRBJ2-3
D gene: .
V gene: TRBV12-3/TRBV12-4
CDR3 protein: CTSISSGSDTQYF
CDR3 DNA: TGTACCAGCATTTCTTCGGGATCTGATACGCAGTATTTT

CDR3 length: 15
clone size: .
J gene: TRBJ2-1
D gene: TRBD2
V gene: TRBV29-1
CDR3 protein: CVVGMRGTVDNEQFF
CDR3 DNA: TGCGTCGTTGGAATGCGGGGGACGGTCGACAATGAGCAATTCTTC

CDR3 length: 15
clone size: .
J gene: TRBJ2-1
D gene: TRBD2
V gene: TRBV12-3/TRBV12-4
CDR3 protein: CASSEGTSGNHEQFF
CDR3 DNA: TGTGCCAGCAGTGAAGGGACTAGCGGGAACCATGAGCAGTTCTTC

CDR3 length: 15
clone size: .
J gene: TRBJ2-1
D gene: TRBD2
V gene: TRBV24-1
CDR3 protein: CATSDPSGTHEEQFF
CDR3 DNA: TGTGCCACCAGTGACCCCAGCGGGACCCACGAAGAGCAGTTCTTC

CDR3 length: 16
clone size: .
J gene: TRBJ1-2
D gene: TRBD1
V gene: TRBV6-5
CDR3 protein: CASSPLPGTGNHCYTF
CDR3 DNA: TGTGCCAGCAGTCCCCTCCCAGGGACAGGGAACCATTGCTACACCTTC

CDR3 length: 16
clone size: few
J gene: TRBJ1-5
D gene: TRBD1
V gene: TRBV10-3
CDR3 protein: CAISESVSGGSQPQHF
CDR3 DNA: TGTGCCATCAGTGAGTCCGTGTCAGGGGGGTCTCAGCCCCAGCATTTT

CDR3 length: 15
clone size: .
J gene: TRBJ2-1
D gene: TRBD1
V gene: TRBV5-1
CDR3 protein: CASSLAGTGTDEQFF
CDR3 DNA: TGCGCCAGCAGCTTGGCCGGGACAGGGACGGATGAGCAGTTCTTC

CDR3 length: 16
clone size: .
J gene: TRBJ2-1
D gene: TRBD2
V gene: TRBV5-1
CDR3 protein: CVSSPSGGQDSAEQFF
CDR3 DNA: TGTGTCAGCAGCCCATCGGGAGGCCAAGATTCGGCTGAGCAGTTCTTC

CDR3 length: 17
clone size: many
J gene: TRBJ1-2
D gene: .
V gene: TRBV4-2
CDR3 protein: CASSQVGTRGTTGGYTF
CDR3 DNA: TGTGCCAGCAGCCAAGTGGGAACGAGAGGGACGACTGGTGGCTACACCTTC

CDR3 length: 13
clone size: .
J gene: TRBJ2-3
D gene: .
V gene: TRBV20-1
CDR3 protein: CSASVPGADTQYF
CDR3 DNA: TGCAGTGCTAGTGTTCCTGGGGCAGATACGCAGTATTTT